This record covers a single T cell receptor (beta chain). Antigen: not known. The unsorted libraries had their origin in 2 million PBMCs stored at -80 C. Per germline, CDR1 SGHDN and CDR2 FVKESK. V shed 2 bases, J shed 7 bases, and the junction held 10 bases outside the gene matches. This CDR3 has 16 amino acids. cDNA was made by 5'RACE with 10-nucleotide random UMIs. TCRdb analysed the 5' RACE reads with MiXCR anew, one entry per CDR3 protein. This sample has around 79,000 distinct CDR3 sequences, with 11% to 15% found just once. The sample is drawn from a study of neurological immune-mediated disorders. Study outcomes and limitations: Across subjects, expanded clones had no CDR3 amino acid sequences in common, pointing to private repertoires in all groups. HTLV-1-associated myelopathy had the most TCR clonal expansion, whereas multiple sclerosis had the least (lower than in healthy controls).

Sequenced material: PBMCs. The chain recombines TRBV14 with TRBJ2-1; 8 bases line up with TRBD2. The sequence was collected from a woman aged 50 to 60 in good health. CDR3 coding DNA: TGTGCCAGCAGCCAATTCGCTTCTAGCGGGTGGAATGAGCAGTTCTTC. Amino acids: CASSQFASSGWNEQFF.